This TCR beta chain was profiled in a study of neurological immune-mediated disorders. V lost 0 bases, J lost 2 bases, and 5 bases lay in between. CDR1 is LGHDT, CDR2 YNNKEL, per germline (reference sequence). This CDR3 region has 13 residues. The table lists this clonotype with many counts. TCRdb reanalysed the 5' RACE reads using MiXCR and keeps one entry per CDR3 protein. Among fewer than 30,000 distinct CDR3 sequences, approximately 7% were seen once, and the ten largest hold about 4.9%. The source of this sequence is a woman aged 40 to 50 in good health. The chain uses TRBV3-1 and TRBJ2-7; D gene ambiguous. The specimen was PBMCs. Written as DNA, the CDR3 is TGTGCCAGCAGCCAAGATCCTGCCTACGAGCAGTACTTC. It translates to CASSQDPAYEQYF.